This T cell receptor beta chain comes out of a study of shared clonotypes between healthy human individuals. The donors, healthy adults who were HIV-negative, had experienced no recent acute infections or vaccinations. Profiled with immunoSEQ multiplex PCR; TCRdb holds only in-frame clones, not every one. The sample shows 2 million to 3 million clones, approximately 92% of them seen only once. This sequence originates from a young man in good health. Material: naive CD4+ T cells sorted from blood. Subset of the sample: CD45RA+ positively selected.

CDR3: CASSDGPSGNEQFF. The DNA of the CDR3 is TGTGCCAGCAGTGATGGGCCTAGCGGCAATGAGCAGTTCTTC. The chain has TRBV25-1 and TRBJ2-1, with TRBD2 identical over 7 bases. This CDR3 contains 14 residues. Germline-derived CDR1 and CDR2 are MGHDK and SYGVNS. The ends lost 3 bases at V and 6 bases at J; junction bases unmatched: 5. Variable domain in full (rest from reference TRBV25-1 and TRBJ2-1): EADIYQTPRYLVIGTGKKITLECSQTMGHDKMYWYQQDPGMELHLIHYSYGVNSTEKGDLSSESTVSRIRTEHFPLTLESARPSHTSQYLCASSDGPSGNEQFFGPGTRLTVL.